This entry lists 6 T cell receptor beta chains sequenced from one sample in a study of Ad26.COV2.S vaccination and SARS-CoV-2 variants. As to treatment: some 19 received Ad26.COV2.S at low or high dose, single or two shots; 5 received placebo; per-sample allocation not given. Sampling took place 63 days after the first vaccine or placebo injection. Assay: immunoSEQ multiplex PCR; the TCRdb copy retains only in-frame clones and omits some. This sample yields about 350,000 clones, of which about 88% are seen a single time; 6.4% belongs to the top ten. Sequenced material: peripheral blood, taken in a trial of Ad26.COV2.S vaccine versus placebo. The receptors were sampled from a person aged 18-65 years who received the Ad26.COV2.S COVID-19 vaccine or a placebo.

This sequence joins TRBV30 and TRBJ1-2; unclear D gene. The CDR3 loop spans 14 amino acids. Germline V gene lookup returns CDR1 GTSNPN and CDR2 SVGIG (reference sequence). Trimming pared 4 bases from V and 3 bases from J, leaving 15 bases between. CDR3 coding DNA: TGTGCCTGGACGGACTTGGTGGCGGACTATGGCTACACCTTC. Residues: CAWTDLVADYGYTF.

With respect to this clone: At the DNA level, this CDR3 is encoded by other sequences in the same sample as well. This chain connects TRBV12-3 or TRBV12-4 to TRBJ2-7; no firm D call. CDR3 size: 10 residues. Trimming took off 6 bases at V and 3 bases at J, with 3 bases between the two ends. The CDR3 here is CASSLYEQYF. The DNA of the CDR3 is TGTGCCAGCAGCCTCTACGAGCAGTACTTC.

As DNA, the CDR3 is TGTGCCTGGAGACTTGGCCGGGGGGGCACAGATACGCAGTATTTT. This translates into CAWRLGRGGTDTQYF. This chain links TRBV30 with TRBJ2-3; 7 nucleotides match TRBD2. Germline CDR1 and CDR2: GTSNPN and SVGIG (reference sequence). There are 15 residues in the CDR3. Trimming at V came to 3 bases and at J to 1 base, leaving 7 bases not matched to a gene.

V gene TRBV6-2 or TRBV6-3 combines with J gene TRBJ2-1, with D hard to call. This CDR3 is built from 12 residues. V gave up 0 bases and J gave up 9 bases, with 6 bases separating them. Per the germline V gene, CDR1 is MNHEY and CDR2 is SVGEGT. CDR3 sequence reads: CASSYSRSEQFF. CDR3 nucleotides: TGTGCCAGCAGTTACTCCCGATCTGAGCAGTTCTTC.

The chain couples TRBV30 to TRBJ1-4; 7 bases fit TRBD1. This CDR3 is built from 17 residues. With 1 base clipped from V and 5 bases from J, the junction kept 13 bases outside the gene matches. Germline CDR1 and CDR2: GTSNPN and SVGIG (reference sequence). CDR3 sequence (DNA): TGTGCCTGGAGTGCCTGGGACAGTATCCAGCTGAATGAAAAACTGTTTTTT. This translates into CAWSAWDSIQLNEKLFF.

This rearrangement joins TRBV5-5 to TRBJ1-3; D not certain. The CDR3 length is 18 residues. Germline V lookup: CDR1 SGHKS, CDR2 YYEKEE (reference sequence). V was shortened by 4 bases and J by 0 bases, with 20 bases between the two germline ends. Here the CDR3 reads CASSPIGHQVPSGNTIYF. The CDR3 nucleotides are TGTGCCAGCAGCCCGATAGGGCATCAGGTTCCCTCTGGAAACACCATATATTTT.